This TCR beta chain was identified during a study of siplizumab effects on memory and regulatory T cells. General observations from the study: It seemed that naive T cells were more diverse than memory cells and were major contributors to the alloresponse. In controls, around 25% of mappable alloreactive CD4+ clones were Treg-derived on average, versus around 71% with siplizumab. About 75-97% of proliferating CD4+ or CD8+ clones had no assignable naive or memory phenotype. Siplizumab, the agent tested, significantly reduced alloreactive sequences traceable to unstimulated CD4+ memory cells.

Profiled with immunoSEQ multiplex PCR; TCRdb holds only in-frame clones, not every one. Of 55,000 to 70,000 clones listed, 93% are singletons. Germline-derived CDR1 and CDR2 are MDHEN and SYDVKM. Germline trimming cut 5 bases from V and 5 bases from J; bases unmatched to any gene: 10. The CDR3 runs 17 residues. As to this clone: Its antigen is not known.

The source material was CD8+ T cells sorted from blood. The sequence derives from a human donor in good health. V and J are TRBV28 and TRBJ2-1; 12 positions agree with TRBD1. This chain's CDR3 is CASSTPPGTGGHNEQFF. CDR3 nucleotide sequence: TGTGCCAGCAGTACACCGCCCGGGACAGGGGGCCACAATGAGCAGTTCTTC.